This TCR beta chain stems from a study of shared clonotypes between healthy human individuals. The germline CDR1 and CDR2 sequences are MGHRA and YSYEKL. The CDR3 spans 14 residues. V gave up 8 bases and J gave up 0 bases, with 10 bases separating them. The naive CD8 population came from CD45RO-negative cells selected for CCR7, without terminally differentiated effector memory CD45RA+ cells. The repertoire was sequenced with immunoSEQ multiplex PCR; TCRdb's copy has only in-frame clones and lacks some. The data show about 800,000 clones, 96% seen once. Sequenced sample: naive CD8+ T cells sorted from blood. This TCR came from a man under 40 in good health. The chain combines TRBV4-1 with TRBJ1-4; no reliable D call. The CDR3 DNA sequence: TGCGCCAGCTCTTTCAGAGCAACTAATGAAAAACTGTTTTTT. It translates to CASSFRATNEKLFF.